This TCR beta chain was sequenced in a study of blood T cell repertoires in COVID-19 (dated by TCRdb to 2020 to 2022). Regarding the study in general: The collaborator samples originated in the United States, Italy and Spain and spanned the acute and convalescent phases of COVID-19. The repertoires were released in a freely available public database intended as a resource for research on the immune response to SARS-CoV-2. The sample metadata nearly always contained a de-identified subject ID, COVID-19 status, age in years and sex. Where available, HLA class I and class II types were obtained from metadata supplied by the sample provider rather than from assay-based typing. Subjects who had been exposed to COVID-19, were actively infected with it, or had recovered from it provided the deeply sampled blood TCRbeta repertoires that made up the dataset. The prospective study material was composed of cDNA or gDNA derived from T cells, B-cell-depleted T cells, or PBMCs. The samples were drawn from the first 160 participants of the ongoing ImmuneRACE study and from 1,200 or so subjects provided by 6 global collaborators. Beyond this particular receptor, the publication reports: Clinical and demographic metadata were provided uncurated, with the amount varying by source and participant.

V loses 0 bases, J loses 4 bases, and the germline ends lie 10 bases apart. The germline V gene specifies MNHEY as CDR1 and SVGAGI as CDR2. Taken from cysteine to phenylalanine, the CDR3 has 14 residues. Of the read, only the CDR3 DNA is kept; its 42 bases are in frame from base 1. Another Seattle source contributed samples from volunteer blood donors who had recovered from COVID-19. Collaborating institutions collected whole blood in K2EDTA tubes following their own protocols. Collaborator samples were shipped for TCRbeta analysis as frozen whole blood, isolated PBMCs, or DNA extracted from either sample type. The immunoSEQ Assay, a bias-controlled multiplex PCR, was used to amplify TCRbeta CDR3 regions from genomic DNA. The original methods were these. Nucleated cell counts per sample were estimated from amplification of reference gene primers within the assay. To quantify the absolute abundance of each unique TCRbeta CDR3 rearrangement, sequence reads were collapsed and filtered. For each sample, productive Simpson clonality was calculated by taking the square root of Simpson's diversity index across productive rearrangements. As stored in TCRdb, this immuneACCESS dataset retains in-frame rearrangements with V and J assigned. A fraction of the clones does not appear; measured against another copy, unresolved V genes explain less than half of the discrepancy, and the remainder lacks a known reason. Clone size and V and J calls were adopted from that table, with D and trimming inferred from the DNA. The sample contains 200,000 or so clones, 70% to 90% of them found a single time. Clones ranked in the top ten supply 2.9% of the sample.

As regards this clone: Its cognate antigen has yet to be identified. The input lacks base qualities; no much larger clone sits a single base away.

Recombination connected TRBV6-5 to TRBJ2-7, with the D gene call left open. The clonotype originates from a man aged 45-60 years who had recovered from COVID-19. Material for sequencing was peripheral blood. CDR3 reads: CASSYSSSRYEQYF. The base sequence is TGTGCCAGCAGTTACTCGTCTTCTCGGTACGAGCAGTACTTC.